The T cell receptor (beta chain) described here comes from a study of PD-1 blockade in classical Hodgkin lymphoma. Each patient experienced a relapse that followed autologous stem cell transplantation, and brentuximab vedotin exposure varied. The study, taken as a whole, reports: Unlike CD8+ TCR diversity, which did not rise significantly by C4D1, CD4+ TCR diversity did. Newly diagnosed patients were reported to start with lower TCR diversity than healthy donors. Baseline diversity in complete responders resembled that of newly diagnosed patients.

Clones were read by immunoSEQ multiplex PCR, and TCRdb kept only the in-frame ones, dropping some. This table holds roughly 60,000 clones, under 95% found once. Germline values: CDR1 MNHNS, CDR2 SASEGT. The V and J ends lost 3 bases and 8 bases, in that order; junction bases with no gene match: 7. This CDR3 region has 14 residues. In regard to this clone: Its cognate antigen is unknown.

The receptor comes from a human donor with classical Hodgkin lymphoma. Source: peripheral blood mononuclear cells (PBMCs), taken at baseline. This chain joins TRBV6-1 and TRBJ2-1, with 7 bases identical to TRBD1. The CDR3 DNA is TGTGCCAGCAGTGAGCACAGGGGTACGGATGAGCAGTTCTTC. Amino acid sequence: CASSEHRGTDEQFF.